Given below is one T cell receptor beta chain in context. No antigen is known for it. These data originate in a study of naive CD8 T cells in extremely preterm neonates. Findings of the study overall: Preterm neonate repertoires were significantly less rich by iChao1 than others.

The CDR3 spans 15 residues. The V gene end was trimmed by 2 bases and the J gene end by 2 bases; junction bases not matched to a gene: 2. Germline CDR1 MNHNS, CDR2 SASEGT. Deliveries were elective term cesareans at about 35-41 weeks, with no labor or membrane rupture. Live Annexin V-negative naive CD3+CD8+CD45RA+CCR7+ T cells were sorted. Profiling relied on immunoSEQ multiplex PCR, and the TCRdb table lists in-frame clones only, not all of them. Counted here are roughly 4,700 clones, around 97% occurring once; the ten biggest clones make up 0.5% to 0.6%. The sequenced sample was naive CD8+ T cells from cord blood. The clonotype was recovered from a newborn in good health. The chain recombines TRBV6-1 with TRBJ2-2; TRBD2 agrees at 7 bases. Here the CDR3 DNA reads TGTGCCAGCAGTGAATGGGGACTAAACACCGGGGAGCTGTTTTTT. It codes for CASSEWGLNTGELFF.